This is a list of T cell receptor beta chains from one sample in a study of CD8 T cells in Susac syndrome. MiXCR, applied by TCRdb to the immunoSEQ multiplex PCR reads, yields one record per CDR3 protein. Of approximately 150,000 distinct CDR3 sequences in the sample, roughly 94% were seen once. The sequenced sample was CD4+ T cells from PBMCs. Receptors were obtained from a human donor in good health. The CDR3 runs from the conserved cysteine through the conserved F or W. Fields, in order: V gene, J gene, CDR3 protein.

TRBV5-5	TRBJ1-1	CASRQGGARNTEAFF
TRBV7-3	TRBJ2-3	CASSTIASSTDTQYF
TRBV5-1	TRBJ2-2	CASSRGQGGNTGELFF
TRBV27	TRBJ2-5	CASSFTGGFGTQYF
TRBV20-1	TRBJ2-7	CSAPGQSVYEQYF
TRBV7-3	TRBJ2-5	CASSLDPQGTQYF
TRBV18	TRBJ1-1	CASSPWTGGDTEAFF
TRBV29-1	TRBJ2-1	CSVVRRGAGAYNEQFF
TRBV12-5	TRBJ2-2	CASGLGTANTGELFF
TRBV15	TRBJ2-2	CATSRDLTGANTGELFF
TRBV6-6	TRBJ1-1	CASRTDRAKDTEAFF
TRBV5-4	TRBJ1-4	CASSSSATNEKLFF
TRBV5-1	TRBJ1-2	CASSLQREFGYTF
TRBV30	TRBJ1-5	CAWSVWGGGQPQHF
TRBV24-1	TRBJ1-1	CATSDSRLLGTEAFF
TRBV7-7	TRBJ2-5	CASSAAGGSLETQYF
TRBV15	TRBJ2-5	CATSHARDGETQYF
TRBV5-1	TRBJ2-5	CASSLLGADQETQYF
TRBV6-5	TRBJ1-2	CASSWSRGGYTF
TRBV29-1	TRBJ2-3	CSVEDFTETTDTQYF
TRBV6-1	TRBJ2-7	CASSLRETYEQYF
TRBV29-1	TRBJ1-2	CSVGGGWDNRDGYTF
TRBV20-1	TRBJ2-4	CSARDTQLAKNIQYF
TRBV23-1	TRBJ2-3	CASTTTDRAAGTDTQYF
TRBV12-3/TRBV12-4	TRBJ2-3	CASSPGLADTDTQYF
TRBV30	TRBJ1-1	CAWSDTNTEAFF
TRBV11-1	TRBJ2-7	CASSLMTGGYEQYF
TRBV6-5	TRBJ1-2	CASSYDTGASKGYTF
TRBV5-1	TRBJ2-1	CASSLRVPNEQFF
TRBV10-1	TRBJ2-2	CASGQGDTGELFF
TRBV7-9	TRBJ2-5	CASSLGTLTQETQYF
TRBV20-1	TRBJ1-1	CSASQTSTGAFF
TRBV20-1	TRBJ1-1	CSARDRPMNTEAFF
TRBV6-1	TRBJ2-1	CASRLGKWDEQFF
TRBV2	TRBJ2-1	CASSEGEGGFYNEQFF
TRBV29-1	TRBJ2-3	CSVAPVQGAGDTQYF
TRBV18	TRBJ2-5	CASSPPGQETQYF
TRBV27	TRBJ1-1	CASSPFRGLLNTEAFF
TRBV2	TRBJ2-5	CASRGLAETQYF
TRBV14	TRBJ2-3	CASSPLTRDNTDTQYF
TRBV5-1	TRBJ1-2	CASSPRRTDGYTF
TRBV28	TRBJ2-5	CASGVPGLAVEETQYF
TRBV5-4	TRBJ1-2	CASSLEPGTYGYTF
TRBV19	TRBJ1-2	CASSLRAFPGYTF